The clone carrying this TCR beta chain occurred a few times. The data stem from a study of PD-L1 blockade in urothelial cancer. Study context: Blood gave a median around 150,000 T cells.

PCRs were each spiked with synthetic TCR analog templates. The table came from immunoSEQ multiplex PCR; TCRdb's copy has only in-frame clones and leaves some out. The profile shows around 30,000 clones, 84% of them singletons. Sequenced here: PBMCs, sampled around atezolizumab (anti-PD-L1) treatment. This receptor was identified in a man aged 55 to 70 with urothelial cancer.

CDR3 in DNA: TGTGCCAGCAGCTTGGAAACTAGCCAAAAGGTCGGTACGCAGTATTTT. Protein: CASSLETSQKVGTQYF. The J gene is TRBJ2-3, the V gene TRBV5-5; weak D call: TRBD2 (6 bases). Trimming took off 0 bases at V and 8 bases at J, with 19 bases between the two ends. The CDR3 runs 16 residues. Germline CDR1 is SGHKS and CDR2 is YYEKEE (reference sequence).